This T cell receptor beta chain is drawn from a study of T cells after yellow fever vaccination. General study points: The bulk population could contribute abundant contaminating clonotypes to FACS-sorted repertoires. The CD4 and CD8 compartments had a small share of their clonotypes in common. A large majority of primary-vaccination clones showed up again after the booster (approximately 95% CD4, roughly 91% CD8).

The TCR cDNA carried a universal primer site and UMIs from 5'RACE template switching. TCRdb fed the 5' RACE reads into MiXCR, producing one record per CDR3 protein. The profile shows more than 55,000 distinct CDR3 sequences, about 7% of them singletons. This clonotype was seen repeatedly, ten times or more. Its antigen is not identified. The CDR3 length is 13 residues. V shed 1 base and J shed 3 bases, with 8 bases lying between them. From germline, CDR1 is SGHRS and CDR2 YFSETQ. Specimen: CD8+ T cells sorted from PBMCs, collected 15 days after the yellow fever booster vaccination. This TCR came from a man aged 30 to 39 who received the YFV17D yellow fever vaccine. The V call is TRBV5-1, the J call TRBJ2-7; D gene unclear. The CDR3 loop reads CASSLPASYEQYF. In DNA form, the CDR3 reads TGCGCCAGCAGCTTGCCAGCGAGCTACGAGCAGTACTTC.